This T cell receptor beta chain was sequenced in a study of glioma-infiltrating T cells after dendritic cell vaccination. On the study more broadly: Monocyte-derived dendritic cells, cultured seven days with IL-4 and GM-CSF, were pulsed with autologous tumor lysate.

J was trimmed by 0 bases and V by 5 bases; bases with no gene match: 6. CDR1 is LNHDA and CDR2 is SQIVND in the germline V gene (reference sequence). The CDR3 loop spans 15 amino acids. Amplification used 60 V beta primers and 13 J beta primers. Profiled with immunoSEQ multiplex PCR; TCRdb holds only in-frame clones, not every one. There are about 100,000 clones in the sample; 79% occur only once, and almost 6% lies in the top ten. This receptor was obtained from a human donor with glioblastoma. Sequencing used blood, obtained before dendritic cell vaccination. The genes are TRBV19 and TRBJ1-1; 7 bases line up with TRBD1. The CDR3 reads CASSYPGQLNTEAFF. The CDR3 nucleotides read TGTGCCAGTAGTTATCCGGGACAGCTGAACACTGAAGCTTTCTTT. The variable domain in full, completed from reference TRBV19 and TRBJ1-1, reads DGGITQSPKYLFRKEGQNVTLSCEQNLNHDAMYWYRQDPGQGLRLIYYSQIVNDFQKGDIAEGYSVSREKKESFPLTVTSAQKNPTAFYLCASSYPGQLNTEAFFGQGTRLTVV.